The next 19 T cell receptor beta chains were all read from a single sample in a study of naive and memory T cell subsets. Both TRBC1 and TRBC2 were covered by a beta constant-region primer of two equimolar oligonucleotides. Four rounds of PCR amplified the ligated cDNA using nested alpha and beta constant-region primers plus SP2. TCRdb processed the UMI-ligation and nested PCR reads anew with MiXCR; each CDR3 protein has one entry. The sample includes 80,000 to 95,000 distinct CDR3 sequences, around 9% of them seen just once. Sequencing was done on a sample of naive CD8+ T cells from blood. The origin of the receptors is a human donor in good health.

There are many counts of this clonotype. The chain employs TRBV20-1 and TRBJ1-2, with 8 bases identical to TRBD1. V lost 0 bases to trimming and J lost 4 bases; unmatched junction nucleotides: 7. The CDR3 consists of 15 residues. CDR1 DFQATT and CDR2 SNEGSKA come from the germline V gene (reference sequence). This chain's CDR3 is CSARDPGTGIYGYTF. Here the CDR3 DNA reads TGCAGTGCTAGAGATCCAGGGACAGGAATCTATGGCTACACCTTC.

On this clonotype itself: This sequence may be a read error, since a much larger clone differs from it by one base. V is TRBV9 and J is TRBJ2-4, with unresolved D. Trimming shortened V by 3 bases and J by 7 bases, and 17 bases separated the two germline ends. This CDR3 comprises 15 residues. The germline V gene has CDR1 SGDLS and CDR2 YYNGEE. The CDR3 region is CASSGDGQDGNIQYF. The CDR3 coding sequence is TGTGCCAGCAGCGGTGACGGGCAGGATGGCAACATTCAGTACTTC.

Turning to this clonotype: Being one base from a much bigger clone, this may be a read error. This chain joins TRBV19 and TRBJ2-1; 8 bases match TRBD2. The ends lost 2 bases at V and 5 bases at J; junction bases unmatched: 8. CDR1 LNHDA and CDR2 SQIVND come from the germline V gene (reference sequence). The CDR3 loop spans 16 amino acids. The CDR3 DNA sequence: TGTGCCAGTAGTATACCGGGCGGGAGGATGAACAATGAGCAGTTCTTC. Residues: CASSIPGGRMNNEQFF.

There are a few counts of this clonotype. CDR3 bases: TGTGCCACCAGCAGAGTCGGGGGAGGGCAGCCCCAGCATTTT. Protein: CATSRVGGGQPQHF. This chain uses TRBV15 with TRBJ1-5, with D possibly matching TRBD1 (5 bases). The CDR3 length is 14 residues. The V gene's germline CDR1 is LNHNV and CDR2 YYDKDF (reference sequence). V was trimmed by 1 base and J by 7 bases, leaving 11 bases between them.

The gene calls are TRBV20-1 and TRBJ2-3, with 12 bases that match TRBD2. The CDR3 runs 17 residues. The V and J ends lost 2 bases and 0 bases, in that order; junction bases with no gene match: 6. Germline CDR1 DFQATT, CDR2 SNEGSKA (reference sequence). The CDR3 DNA reads as TGCAGTGCTAGATACCTAGCGGGAGGGCCTAGCACAGATACGCAGTATTTT. Residues: CSARYLAGGPSTDTQYF.

This clonotype has a handful of counts. The genes are TRBV7-9 and TRBJ1-1, with TRBD1 matching over 11 bases. Germline assignment: CDR1 SEHNR and CDR2 FQNEAQ (reference sequence). There are 15 residues in the CDR3. With 5 bases clipped from V and 4 bases from J, the junction kept 6 bases outside the gene matches. CDR3 sequence: CASSPGQGALTEAFF. In DNA form, the CDR3 reads TGTGCCAGCAGCCCCGGACAGGGGGCGCTCACTGAAGCTTTCTTT.

The V call is TRBV4-1, the J call TRBJ2-7; D is perhaps TRBD1 (6 bases). Trimming removed 2 bases at V and 4 bases at J, with 15 bases between. Germline V gives CDR1 MGHRA, CDR2 YSYEKL. The CDR3 contains 15 residues. The CDR3 coding sequence is TGCGCCAGCAGCCAATTACAGGGACGTGGTTACGAGCAGTACTTC. It yields the protein CASSQLQGRGYEQYF.

V gene TRBV30 combines with J gene TRBJ1-2; D unclear. V dropped 0 bases and J dropped 4 bases, with 12 bases sitting between them. Germline loops: CDR1 GTSNPN, CDR2 SVGIG (reference sequence). The CDR3 length is 14 residues. For the CDR3, the DNA is TGTGCCTGGAGTGTTCCAGGAGTGCTCTATGGCTACACCTTC. Protein sequence: CAWSVPGVLYGYTF.

The sample holds many counts of this clonotype. The J gene is TRBJ2-3, the V gene TRBV4-1, with D uncertain. V lost 2 bases and J lost 2, with 14 bases in between. Per germline, CDR1 MGHRA and CDR2 YSYEKL. This CDR3 has 16 amino acids. The CDR3: CASSQSLRSPTDTQYF. CDR3 coding DNA: TGCGCCAGCAGCCAATCACTGCGGAGTCCCACAGATACGCAGTATTTT.

The chain joins TRBV28 to TRBJ2-7; D remains ambiguous. The V and J ends lost 9 bases and 2 bases respectively, with 8 bases between them. This CDR3 has 11 amino acids. CDR1 and CDR2 (germline): MDHEN, SYDVKM. The CDR3 sequence: CASTSTYEQYF. In nucleotides, the CDR3 is TGTGCCAGTACCTCGACCTACGAGCAGTACTTC.

This clonotype was seen a few times. V gene TRBV30 combines with J gene TRBJ1-1; 7 bases agree with TRBD1. V was pared by 2 bases and J by 0 bases, with 9 bases of the junction left unmatched. Germline-derived CDR1 and CDR2 are GTSNPN and SVGIG (reference sequence). This CDR3 spans 16 amino acids. The CDR3 reads CAWSPTDRHLNTEAFF. The CDR3 nucleotides are TGTGCCTGGAGTCCGACGGACAGGCACTTGAACACTGAAGCTTTCTTT.

Many counts were recorded for this clonotype. This chain joins TRBV28 and TRBJ1-1; maybe TRBD1 (5 bases). V was clipped by 6 bases and J by 5 bases, with 19 bases between them. The CDR3 runs to 15 residues. The germline gives CDR1 MDHEN, CDR2 SYDVKM. The CDR3 nucleotides are TGTGCCAGCAGCCGTCTTCAGGTAGGGGATACTGAAGCTTTCTTT. This encodes CASSRLQVGDTEAFF.

This clonotype came up many times. V gene TRBV4-3 combines with J gene TRBJ2-5, with D unresolved. V lost 0 bases to trimming and J lost 4 bases, with 6 bases between them. The CDR3 contains 13 residues. Germline CDR1 and CDR2: LGHNA and YSLEER. This CDR3 reads CASSQEGRETQYF. CDR3 DNA: TGCGCCAGCAGCCAAGAGGGTCGAGAGACCCAGTACTTC.

CDR3 amino acids: CASTRDSNSGYTF. The CDR3 coding sequence is TGTGCCAGCACCAGGGACAGCAATAGTGGCTACACCTTC. The V and J genes are TRBV12-3 or TRBV12-4 and TRBJ1-2; 7 bases are shared with TRBD1. The length of the CDR3 is 13 residues. With 7 bases clipped from V and 7 bases from J, the junction kept 9 bases outside the gene matches.

This chain links TRBV4-1 with TRBJ1-2; tentative D call: TRBD1 (6 bases). Looked up from germline, CDR1 is MGHRA and CDR2 is YSYEKL. The CDR3 loop spans 14 amino acids. Trimming cost V 0 bases and J 3 bases, with 8 bases left between them. The CDR3 DNA follows: TGCGCCAGCAGCCAAGATCCAGGGGACTATGGCTACACCTTC. It is translated as CASSQDPGDYGYTF.

This clonotype was counted ten times or more. As the CDR3 is not closed by the conserved phenylalanine or tryptophan, this likely results from a read error. The chain joins TRBV11-2 to TRBJ2-2; TRBD2 matches 15 bases. The ends lost 5 bases at V and 4 bases at J; junction bases unmatched: 14. Germline V gene sequence: CDR1 SGHAT, CDR2 FQNNGV. CDR3 size: 20 residues. The CDR3 nucleotides read TGTGCCAGCAGCCCCCGCGTCGGACTAGCGGGAGGGTTCGTCACCGGGGAGCTGTTTTCT. Amino acid sequence: CASSPRVGLAGGFVTGELFS.

Written as DNA, the CDR3 is TGTGCCAGCAGCCCCCGGGGAGGAGGGAACGAGCAGTACTTC. Its translation is CASSPRGGGNEQYF. The V and J genes are TRBV9 and TRBJ2-7; TRBD2 is a possible D gene (6 bases). Trimming took 4 bases from V and 5 from J, leaving 16 bases between them. Germline lookup yields CDR1 SGDLS and CDR2 YYNGEE. There are 14 residues in the CDR3.

The gene calls are TRBV27 and TRBJ1-1, with TRBD1 as a possible D gene (6 bases). The CDR3 loop spans 14 amino acids. The germline gives CDR1 MNHEY, CDR2 SMNVEV (reference sequence). Between the trimmed V and J ends, which lost 3 bases and 1 base, there was a span of 9 bases. The CDR3 DNA reads as TGTGCCAGCAGTTTGCAGGGGAGGAACACTGAAGCTTTCTTT. As protein: CASSLQGRNTEAFF.

This clonotype was detected a few times. The genes are TRBV5-1 and TRBJ2-1, with a possible D match to TRBD1 (6 bases). The CDR3 length is 14 residues. Germline V gene data show CDR1 as SGHRS and CDR2 as YFSETQ. The V gene lost 0 bases and the J gene lost 8 bases, with 12 bases spanning the gap. The CDR3 protein is CASSLGLQGHEQFF. In DNA form, the CDR3 reads TGCGCCAGCAGCTTGGGGTTACAGGGACATGAGCAGTTCTTC. Supplemented by reference TRBV5-1 and TRBJ2-1, the full variable domain reads KAGVTQTPRYLIKTRGQQVTLSCSPISGHRSVSWYQQTPGQGLQFLFEYFSETQRNKGNFPGRFSGRQFSNSRSEMNVSTLELGDSALYLCASSLGLQGHEQFFGPGTRLTVL.